What follows are 23 T cell receptor beta chains derived from one specimen sequenced in a study of shared T cell receptors in the human thymus. Here immunoSEQ multiplex PCR was the method, and the copy in TCRdb shows in-frame clones only, minus some. The sample lists about 610,000 clones; 88% were seen once. The same sample was also used in a study of human thymus T cells.

What was sequenced was thymocytes. These receptor sequences come from a boy younger than two with a congenital heart defect.

V usage is TRBV19 and J usage is TRBJ2-7, with 11 bases aligning to TRBD1. This CDR3 spans 14 amino acids. Germline-derived CDR1 and CDR2 are LNHDA and SQIVND (reference sequence). The ends lost 5 bases at V and 6 bases at J; junction bases unmatched: 6. CDR3 nucleotide sequence: TGTGCCAGTAGTCAGGACAGGGGGCGAAGCGAGCAGTACTTC. Translated: CASSQDRGRSEQYF.

The chain employs TRBV9 and TRBJ2-7; possible D gene TRBD2, 5 bases. Trimming shortened V by 4 bases and J by 10 bases, and 18 bases separated the two germline ends. The CDR3 has 13 amino acids. CDR1 and CDR2 (germline): SGDLS, YYNGEE. The CDR3 bases are TGTGCCAGCAGCCCCAGACCGGGGATGGAACAGTACTTC. This codes for CASSPRPGMEQYF.

V is TRBV14 and J is TRBJ2-5; tentative D call: TRBD1 (6 bases). The CDR3 is made up of 20 amino acids. Germline values: CDR1 SGHDN, CDR2 FVKESK. Between the trimmed V and J ends, which lost 1 base and 2 bases, there was a span of 26 bases. The DNA for the CDR3 is TGTGCCAGCAGCCAAGGGTGTCGGGGATGTCGTAGGGACAAACAAGAGACCCAGTACTTC. This encodes CASSQGCRGCRRDKQETQYF.

The chain has TRBV4-2 and TRBJ1-4; tentative D call: TRBD1 (6 bases). V dropped 5 bases and J dropped 7 bases, with 17 bases sitting between them. The CDR3 is 15 residues long. The germline gives CDR1 LGHNA, CDR2 YNFKEQ. CDR3 in amino acids: CASSEQGDWGEKLFF. The CDR3 DNA sequence: TGTGCCAGCAGCGAACAGGGTGACTGGGGTGAAAAACTGTTTTTT.

This clone has only one observation. The chain links TRBV7-8 to TRBJ2-3; TRBD2 matches at 8 bases. This CDR3 is built from 18 residues. Trimming took 0 bases from V and 1 from J; bases not matched to a gene: 9. From germline, CDR1 is SGHVS and CDR2 FQNEAQ. The CDR3 reads CASSLALLKRERTDTQYF. The CDR3 DNA is TGTGCCAGCAGCTTAGCCCTCCTAAAGCGGGAGCGCACAGATACGCAGTATTTT.

The genes are TRBV7-3 and TRBJ2-3, with TRBD2 matching 7 bases. There are 21 residues in the CDR3. With 1 base clipped from V and 2 bases from J, the junction kept 21 bases outside the gene matches. Germline V gene data show CDR1 as SGHTA and CDR2 as FQGTGA. The CDR3, as DNA: TGTGCCAGCAGCTTAAAGGTCCCCAGTTGGGAGGGCCCTTCCGCCACAGATACGCAGTATTTT. This encodes CASSLKVPSWEGPSATDTQYF.

The chain employs TRBV18 and TRBJ1-2; D gene uncertain. Germline assignment: CDR1 KGHSH and CDR2 LQKENI. The CDR3 runs to 14 residues. Trimming left V 4 bases short and J 0 bases short, with 9 bases between. The CDR3 coding sequence is TGTGCCAGCTCACTCGACGGGTCTAACTATGGCTACACCTTC. Its protein product is CASSLDGSNYGYTF.

The rearrangement uses TRBV19 and TRBJ2-2; the match to TRBD2 covers 9 bases. Trimming took 7 bases from V and 6 from J; bases not matched to a gene: 12. Germline CDR1 is LNHDA and CDR2 is SQIVND (reference sequence). The CDR3 sequence is 16 residues long. The chain's CDR3 is CASTGWLAGYPGELFF. The CDR3 region has the DNA TGTGCCAGTACGGGCTGGCTAGCGGGGTACCCCGGGGAGCTGTTTTTT.

CDR3 protein: CASSPPDSKYSNQPQHF. The CDR3 DNA sequence: TGTGCCAGTAGTCCCCCGGACTCCAAATATAGCAATCAGCCCCAGCATTTT. The rearrangement joins TRBV19 to TRBJ1-5; D call uncertain. There are 17 residues in the CDR3. Trimming stripped 5 bases from V and 0 bases from J, with 17 bases between. The germline V gene encodes CDR1 LNHDA and CDR2 SQIVND (reference sequence).

In this sample, this clone turned up once. The genes are TRBV7-9 and TRBJ2-3; 7 bases match TRBD1. This CDR3 is built from 15 residues. V gave up 4 bases and J gave up 3 bases; unmatched junction bases: 7. Looked up from germline, CDR1 is SEHNR and CDR2 is FQNEAQ (reference sequence). Here the CDR3 DNA reads TGTGCCAGCAGCTCCCCTCAGGACAGGACAGATACGCAGTATTTT. Protein product: CASSSPQDRTDTQYF.

CDR3 sequence: CASHTDSYPYEQYF. As DNA, the CDR3 is TGTGCCAGCCACACTGACAGTTACCCCTACGAGCAGTACTTC. The chain employs TRBV27 and TRBJ2-7, with D tentatively TRBD1 (5 bases). Trimming cost V 8 bases and J 2 bases, with 16 bases left between them. The germline V gene has CDR1 MNHEY and CDR2 SMNVEV (reference sequence). CDR3 size: 14 residues.

This chain joins TRBV14 and TRBJ2-1; TRBD1 agrees at 9 bases. CDR1 is SGHDN and CDR2 is FVKESK in the germline V gene. V trimming: 4 bases; J trimming: 5 bases; junction bases outside the gene matches: 12. This CDR3 has 17 residues. Here the CDR3 DNA reads TGTGCCAGCAGCCGACGGGACAGGGACTTATCGGACAATGAGCAGTTCTTC. It codes for CASSRRDRDLSDNEQFF.

This clone was seen just once. This chain joins TRBV27 and TRBJ2-1; the match to TRBD1 covers 12 bases. Germline-derived CDR1 and CDR2 are MNHEY and SMNVEV (reference sequence). Losses at the gene ends were 2 bases for V and 8 bases for J; bases not matched to a gene: 4. The CDR3 spans 15 residues. The CDR3 spells CASSLRDRGPYEQFF. The CDR3 bases are TGTGCCAGCAGTTTAAGGGACAGGGGGCCTTATGAGCAGTTCTTC.

The chain has TRBV10-3 and TRBJ2-7; the match to TRBD2 covers 8 bases. From germline, CDR1 is ENHRY and CDR2 SYGVKD. The J segment lost 2 bases and the V segment lost 11 bases, leaving 8 bases of the junction unmatched. The CDR3 is 13 residues long. The CDR3 DNA is TGTGCCTGCTGGCGGGAGGTTCCCTACGAGCAGTACTTC. It translates to CACWREVPYEQYF.

The J gene is TRBJ2-1, the V gene TRBV14; 11 positions agree with TRBD2. This CDR3 spans 16 amino acids. CDR1 is SGHDN, CDR2 FVKESK, per germline. V lost 3 bases to trimming and J lost 4 bases; unmatched junction nucleotides: 5. The CDR3 nucleotides are TGTGCCAGCAGCCATCGCCCTAGCGGGAGGTACAATGAGCAGTTCTTC. This translates into CASSHRPSGRYNEQFF.

The chain is built from TRBV15 and TRBJ2-7, with 9 bases lining up with TRBD1. With V trimmed by 3 bases and J by 3 bases, 3 bases remained unmatched. CDR1 is LNHNV, CDR2 YYDKDF, per germline (reference sequence). This CDR3 has 14 amino acids. CDR3 bases: TGTGCCACCAGCAGGGGGACAGGGAACTACGAGCAGTACTTC. It encodes CATSRGTGNYEQYF.

The chain is built from TRBV19 and TRBJ2-3; a weak D match, TRBD2 (6 bases). Trimming pared 3 bases from V and 6 bases from J, leaving 10 bases between. The CDR3 extends over 13 amino acids. CDR1 and CDR2 from the germline V gene are LNHDA and SQIVND (reference sequence). In DNA form, the CDR3 reads TGTGCCAGTAGTATCACTCGGGGGGATACGCAGTATTTT. Translated: CASSITRGDTQYF.

J is TRBJ2-7 and V is TRBV7-9; D remains unclear. The CDR3 is 12 residues long. Germline V gene sequence: CDR1 SEHNR, CDR2 FQNEAQ (reference sequence). V was clipped by 3 bases and J by 1 base, with 4 bases between them. CDR3 nucleotides: TGTGCCAGCAGCTTCGGGTCCTACGAGCAGTACTTC. Translated: CASSFGSYEQYF.

This sequence joins TRBV4-3 and TRBJ2-7; TRBD2 is a possible D gene (6 bases). With 4 bases removed from V and 7 bases from J, the gap between germline ends came to 20 bases. The CDR3 loop spans 15 amino acids. Looked up from germline, CDR1 is LGHNA and CDR2 is YSLEER. The CDR3 DNA reads as TGCGCCAGCAGCCCCCGGGAGCGCCCCGGCAGGGAGCAGTACTTC. It codes for CASSPRERPGREQYF.

The chain carries TRBV4-3 and TRBJ2-3; D is possibly TRBD1 (6 bases). V was trimmed by 0 bases and J by 2 bases, leaving 21 bases between them. The germline gives CDR1 LGHNA, CDR2 YSLEER. The CDR3 runs 19 residues. The CDR3 DNA follows: TGCGCCAGCAGCCAAGAGGGGGCACTGGCAGCGGAGCACACAGATACGCAGTATTTT. This codes for CASSQEGALAAEHTDTQYF.

The V call is TRBV6-1, the J call TRBJ2-1, with TRBD2 as a possible D gene (6 bases). The V gene lost 6 bases and the J gene lost 3 bases, with 12 bases spanning the gap. The V gene's germline CDR1 is MNHNS and CDR2 SASEGT. The CDR3 totals 14 residues. As DNA, the CDR3 is TGTGCCAGCAGGAGAGGCGGGATCTACAATGAGCAGTTCTTC. This gives the protein CASRRGGIYNEQFF.

V gene TRBV27 combines with J gene TRBJ1-5; TRBD1 is a possible D gene (6 bases). This CDR3 has 16 amino acids. Trimming removed 7 bases from V and 1 base from J, with 17 bases in between. Germline V gives CDR1 MNHEY, CDR2 SMNVEV (reference sequence). CDR3: CASIFRAQGSNQPQHF. The CDR3 nucleotides read TGTGCCAGCATTTTCCGGGCCCAGGGGAGCAATCAGCCCCAGCATTTT.

DNA of the CDR3: TGTGCCAGCAGTTCATCCGGGACAGAGATTAATGAAAAACTGTTTTTT. As protein: CASSSSGTEINEKLFF. This rearrangement joins TRBV6-5 to TRBJ1-4, with TRBD1 identical over 7 bases. There are 16 residues in the CDR3. Germline CDR1 is MNHEY and CDR2 is SVGAGI. The J segment lost 4 bases and the V segment lost 4 bases, leaving 9 bases of the junction unmatched.